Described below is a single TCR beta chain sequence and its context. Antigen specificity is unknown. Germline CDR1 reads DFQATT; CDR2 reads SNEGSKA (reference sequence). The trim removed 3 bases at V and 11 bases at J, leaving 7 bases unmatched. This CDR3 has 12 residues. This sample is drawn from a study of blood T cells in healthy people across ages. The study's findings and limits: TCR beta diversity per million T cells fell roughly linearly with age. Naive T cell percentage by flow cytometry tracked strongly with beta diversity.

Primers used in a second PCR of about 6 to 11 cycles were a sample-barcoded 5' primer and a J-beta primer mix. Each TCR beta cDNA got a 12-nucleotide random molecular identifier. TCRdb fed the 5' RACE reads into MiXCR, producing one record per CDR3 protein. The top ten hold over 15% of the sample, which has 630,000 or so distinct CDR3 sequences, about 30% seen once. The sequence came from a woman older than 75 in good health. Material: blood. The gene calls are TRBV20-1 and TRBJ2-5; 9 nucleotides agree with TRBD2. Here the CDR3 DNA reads TGCAGTGCTAGGGGACTAGCCGATGAGCAGTACTTC. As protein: CSARGLADEQYF.